The source of this T cell receptor (beta chain) is a study of T cells in Graves' hyperthyroidism and ophthalmopathy. CDR1 and CDR2 from the germline V gene are LGHNT and FRNRAP. Trimming at V came to 0 bases and at J to 0 bases, leaving 14 bases not matched to a gene. The CDR3 has 20 amino acids. Any symptoms of ophthalmopathy came after the first hyperthyroidism diagnosis, from which the blood sample dates. An approximately 10 ml volume of fresh peripheral blood provided the PBMCs. Study observations and caveats: Ophthalmopathy, which appeared later, was predicted by the model a median approximately 6 months before onset.

This clonotype was counted ten times or more. What it recognizes is unknown. Authors of the study amplified TCR beta CDR3 regions from RNA transcripts. The HTBI primer set was used in a first-round RT-PCR of the TCR CDR3. TCRdb processed the multiplex PCR reads anew with MiXCR; each CDR3 protein has one entry. In the table there are 550,000 to 650,000 distinct CDR3 sequences, approximately 15% of which are singletons. Specimen: blood. The chain is built from TRBV12-5 and TRBJ2-3; 8 nucleotides align to TRBD2. This clonotype originated in a woman in her 30s with Graves' hyperthyroidism that later progressed to Graves' ophthalmopathy. CDR3 region: CASGLVGGTSGYYSTDTQYF. The CDR3 DNA reads as TGTGCTAGTGGTTTGGTAGGGGGAACTAGCGGATACTACAGCACAGATACGCAGTATTTT.